This TCR beta chain is from a study of early T cells in non-severe SARS-CoV-2 infection. Overall study: Sequenced bulk RNA came from whole blood that was unsorted, and chains were unpaired. General observations from the study: VDJdb matching skewed toward anti-spike CD8 responses, missing private and CD4 specificities.

This clonotype has only a few counts. What it binds is not known. V lost 2 bases to trimming and J lost 4 bases, with 11 bases between them. The CDR3 consists of 15 residues. The V gene's germline CDR1 is MGHRA and CDR2 YSYEKL. Unique molecular identifiers were added to individual cDNA molecules. TCRdb reprocessed the 5' RACE reads via MiXCR and lists one record per CDR3 protein. The profile shows tens of thousands of distinct CDR3 sequences, around 15% of them singletons. The chain joins TRBV4-1 to TRBJ2-2; possibly TRBD1 or TRBD2 for D (5 bases each). Sequenced input: whole blood. This receptor was obtained from an adult who was a healthcare worker with PCR-confirmed SARS-CoV-2 infection or an uninfected control (not recorded which). CDR3 sequence: CASSQSAGSTGELFF. The CDR3 nucleotides are TGCGCCAGCAGCCAATCGGCAGGGAGCACCGGGGAGCTGTTTTTT.